These 29 T cell receptor beta chains originate from one sample sequenced in a study of blood T cell repertoires in COVID-19. The data were produced by immunoSEQ multiplex PCR, yet TCRdb's version contains in-frame clones alone and is incomplete. The sample includes roughly 140,000 clones, approximately 86% of them seen just once. The sequencing sample was made of peripheral blood. These receptors were taken from a human donor in a cohort sampled during active COVID-19.

The chain employs TRBV5-1 and TRBJ2-7; D might be TRBD2 (6 bases). CDR3 size: 15 residues. Between the trimmed V and J ends, which lost 4 bases and 1 base, there was a span of 15 bases. CDR1 SGHRS and CDR2 YFSETQ come from the germline V gene. The CDR3 coding sequence is TGCGCCAGCAGCCCCCTGGGTCGGGGGTCCTACGAGCAGTACTTC. Amino acids: CASSPLGRGSYEQYF.

The rearrangement links TRBV14 to TRBJ2-7; 11 bases align to TRBD2. The CDR3 has 16 amino acids. With 4 bases clipped from V and 1 base from J, the junction kept 6 bases outside the gene matches. In germline, CDR1 is SGHDN, CDR2 FVKESK. The CDR3 region has the DNA TGTGCCAGCAGCCTTAGCGGGAGGGCCAAGTCCTACGAGCAGTACTTC. Translation gives CASSLSGRAKSYEQYF.

The chain carries TRBV9 and TRBJ2-2; D is possibly TRBD2 (7 bases). The CDR3 contains 16 residues. Per the germline V gene, CDR1 is SGDLS and CDR2 is YYNGEE. V dropped 2 bases and J dropped 4 bases, with 15 bases sitting between them. The CDR3 bases are TGTGCCAGCAGCGTTGAGAGCGGGACACGCACCGGGGAGCTGTTTTTT. Its translation: CASSVESGTRTGELFF.

This sequence joins TRBV30 and TRBJ2-7; a weak D match, TRBD1 (5 bases). V was pared by 2 bases and J by 6 bases, with 17 bases between. Germline-derived CDR1 and CDR2 are GTSNPN and SVGIG (reference sequence). The CDR3 covers 14 residues. This CDR3 is CAWSPGLDPSEQYF. The CDR3 DNA is TGTGCCTGGAGTCCAGGGTTGGATCCCTCCGAGCAGTACTTC.

The chain carries TRBV28 and TRBJ2-7, with D perhaps matching TRBD2 (5 bases). Germline V gene sequence: CDR1 MDHEN, CDR2 SYDVKM. V lost 7 bases to trimming and J lost 2 bases, with 18 bases between them. CDR3 length: 15 amino acids. The CDR3 loop is CASTFSKIGAYEQYF. The CDR3 DNA reads TGTGCCAGCACCTTCTCCAAGATCGGGGCCTACGAGCAGTACTTC.

This chain links TRBV4-2 with TRBJ2-7; D might be TRBD2 (5 bases). This CDR3 is built from 16 residues. V lost 0 bases, J lost 6 bases, and 18 bases lay in between. Germline CDR1 LGHNA, CDR2 YNFKEQ. The CDR3 loop reads CASSQDAGVTQTEQYF. For the CDR3, the DNA is TGTGCCAGCAGCCAAGATGCCGGGGTCACTCAGACCGAGCAGTACTTC.

The V and J genes are TRBV5-5 and TRBJ2-1, with D tentatively TRBD1 (5 bases). Per the germline V gene, CDR1 is SGHKS and CDR2 is YYEKEE (reference sequence). The CDR3 spans 15 residues. Trimming stripped 0 bases from V and 0 bases from J, with 7 bases between. The CDR3 nucleotides read TGTGCCAGCAGCTTGGGGGGCCTCTCCTACAATGAGCAGTTCTTC. This encodes CASSLGGLSYNEQFF.

This chain links TRBV19 with TRBJ1-5; possibly TRBD1 for D (5 bases). This CDR3 comprises 13 residues. Between the trimmed V and J ends, which lost 7 bases and 1 base, there was a span of 8 bases. Germline CDR1 and CDR2: LNHDA and SQIVND (reference sequence). The CDR3 DNA reads TGTGCCAGTAACGGGGGGAGCAATCAGCCCCAGCATTTT. Its protein product is CASNGGSNQPQHF.

This clone was picked up one time. The V and J genes are TRBV4-2 and TRBJ2-7; 9 nucleotides agree with TRBD1. V gave up 4 bases and J gave up 6 bases; unmatched junction bases: 16. The CDR3 extends over 17 amino acids. CDR1 and CDR2 (germline): LGHNA, YNFKEQ. The CDR3 spells CASSPQGPGQGYGEQYF. As DNA, the CDR3 is TGTGCCAGCAGCCCCCAGGGGCCGGGACAGGGTTATGGCGAGCAGTACTTC.

The V and J genes are TRBV27 and TRBJ2-5; a weak D match, TRBD2 (7 bases). V was clipped by 3 bases and J by 5 bases, with 13 bases between them. Per germline, CDR1 MNHEY and CDR2 SMNVEV (reference sequence). CDR3 length equals 14 residues. In nucleotides, the CDR3 is TGTGCCAGCAGTTTGGGAGGGGGTAGCGAGACCCAGTACTTC. Its translation is CASSLGGGSETQYF.

V and J are TRBV29-1 and TRBJ2-1, with 8 bases that match TRBD1. V dropped 4 bases and J dropped 8; count of bases not matched to a gene: 13. Germline loops: CDR1 SQVTM, CDR2 ANQGSEA. The CDR3 is 15 amino acids. In nucleotides, the CDR3 is TGCAGCGTTGCGTTAGGACAGGGTGTTTCCTATGAGCAGTTCTTC. This translates into CSVALGQGVSYEQFF.

The chain is built from TRBV27 and TRBJ1-4; D uncertain. CDR3 length equals 14 residues. The germline gives CDR1 MNHEY, CDR2 SMNVEV (reference sequence). V shed 5 bases and J shed 0 bases, with 7 bases lying between them. Here the CDR3 reads CASSGTTTNEKLFF. The DNA of the CDR3 is TGTGCCAGCAGTGGTACAACAACTAATGAAAAACTGTTTTTT.

The CDR3 spells CASSLAFTDTQYF. The CDR3 nucleotides are TGTGCCAGCAGCTTGGCCTTCACAGATACGCAGTATTTT. This chain uses TRBV5-6 with TRBJ2-3; no definite D call. Trimming removed 0 bases at V and 2 bases at J, with 4 bases between. The CDR3 is 13 residues long. Germline assignment: CDR1 SGHDT and CDR2 YYEEEE.

The rearrangement joins TRBV19 to TRBJ1-5; D unclear. V dropped 3 bases and J dropped 6 bases, with 15 bases sitting between them. CDR1 LNHDA and CDR2 SQIVND come from the germline V gene (reference sequence). The CDR3 spans 15 residues. In DNA form, the CDR3 reads TGTGCCAGTAGTATTGGAGGGTTCGTTGGTCAGCCCCAGCATTTT. Encoded protein: CASSIGGFVGQPQHF.

The chain joins TRBV29-1 to TRBJ1-2, with a possible D match to TRBD1 (6 bases). This CDR3 has 17 residues. Germline assignment: CDR1 SQVTM and CDR2 ANQGSEA. Trimming removed 6 bases at V and 1 base at J, with 24 bases between. CDR3 bases: TGCAGCGTCCTAATGGACAGTTATCGGACCGGTAACTATGGCTACACCTTC. Translation gives CSVLMDSYRTGNYGYTF.

This clone showed up just a few times. The CDR3, as DNA: TGTGCCAGCAGTTACAGTGGCAATAGCAATCAGCCCCAGCATTTT. It translates to CASSYSGNSNQPQHF. The chain couples TRBV6-6 to TRBJ1-5; D unresolved. Trimming removed 2 bases from V and 0 bases from J, with 8 bases in between. This CDR3 contains 15 residues. Germline V gene lookup returns CDR1 MNHNY and CDR2 SVGAGI (reference sequence).

This clone has ten or more counts. The V call is TRBV28, the J call TRBJ1-2; 7 bases are a match to TRBD1. Trimming at V came to 3 bases and at J to 4 bases, leaving 2 bases not matched to a gene. This CDR3 contains 13 residues. In germline, CDR1 is MDHEN, CDR2 SYDVKM. The CDR3 is CASSFGQAYGYTF. DNA for the CDR3: TGTGCCAGCAGTTTTGGACAGGCCTATGGCTACACCTTC.

This rearrangement joins TRBV19 to TRBJ1-5, with 9 bases that match TRBD1. The germline CDR1 and CDR2 sequences are LNHDA and SQIVND (reference sequence). There are 16 residues in the CDR3. With 6 bases clipped from V and 5 bases from J, the junction kept 11 bases outside the gene matches. CDR3 in DNA: TGTGCCAGTAGAAGGATAAAACAGGGGGCGTATCAGCCCCAGCATTTT. Its protein is CASRRIKQGAYQPQHF.

The chain combines TRBV7-3 with TRBJ2-3; 7 bases match TRBD1. CDR1 SGHTA and CDR2 FQGTGA come from the germline V gene. The length of the CDR3 is 15 residues. Trimming removed 4 bases from V and 0 bases from J; junction bases left unmatched: 4. The CDR3 DNA reads TGTGCCAGCAGCTGGGGACAGTCTAGCACAGATACGCAGTATTTT. Translating it yields CASSWGQSSTDTQYF.

The chain recombines TRBV3-1 (or the pseudogene TRBV3-2) with TRBJ1-4, with D perhaps TRBD1 (5 bases). CDR1 and CDR2 (germline): LGHDT, YNNKEL (reference sequence). V was clipped by 2 bases and J by 8 bases, with 6 bases between them. The length of the CDR3 is 12 residues. CDR3 bases: TGTGCCAGCAGCCAACGGGGGGAAAAACTGTTTTTT. Its translation is CASSQRGEKLFF.

CDR3 protein: CASSALAVVSSNTGELFF. The CDR3 nucleotides read TGTGCCAGCAGCGCACTAGCGGTGGTGTCCTCGAACACCGGGGAGCTGTTTTTT. The chain employs TRBV9 and TRBJ2-2; 8 bases align to TRBD2. CDR3 size: 18 residues. Germline V CDR1 and CDR2: SGDLS, YYNGEE. V was clipped by 3 bases and J by 0 bases; unmatched bases: 10.

The chain links TRBV30 to TRBJ2-3; 7 bases agree with TRBD1. Trimming removed 1 base from V and 1 base from J; junction bases left unmatched: 2. This CDR3 has 14 amino acids. Germline V gene data show CDR1 as GTSNPN and CDR2 as SVGIG (reference sequence). CDR3 loop: CAWSDGQGTDTQYF. In DNA, the CDR3 is TGTGCCTGGAGTGACGGACAGGGCACAGATACGCAGTATTTT. Full variable domain (rest looked up from reference TRBV30 and TRBJ2-3): SQTIHQWPATLVQPVGSPLSLECTVEGTSNPNLYWYRQAAGRGLQLLFYSVGIGQISSEVPQNLSASRPQDRQFILSSKKLLLSDSGFYLCAWSDGQGTDTQYFGPGTRLTVL.

The chain recombines TRBV6-6 with TRBJ1-1; 9 bases fit TRBD1. V lost 4 bases and J lost 7; bases outside the gene matches: 7. The CDR3 contains 14 residues. The germline gives CDR1 MNHNY, CDR2 SVGAGI (reference sequence). The CDR3 loop is CASSSQQGAGEAFF. The CDR3 DNA follows: TGTGCCAGCAGTTCCCAACAGGGGGCCGGTGAAGCTTTCTTT.

The chain carries TRBV4-1 and TRBJ2-7, with 7 bases that match TRBD1. V trimming: 1 base; J trimming: 3 bases; junction bases outside the gene matches: 0. Per the germline V gene, CDR1 is MGHRA and CDR2 is YSYEKL. The CDR3 runs 13 residues. The CDR3 sequence: CASSQGDSYEQYF. For the CDR3, the DNA is TGCGCCAGCAGCCAAGGGGACAGCTACGAGCAGTACTTC.

The CDR3 spells CASNSGHLNTEAFF. The CDR3 DNA reads TGTGCCAGCAATTCGGGACATTTGAACACTGAAGCTTTCTTT. The V gene is TRBV2, the J gene TRBJ1-1, with D maybe TRBD1 (6 bases). Germline V gene data show CDR1 as SNHLY and CDR2 as FYNNEI. The CDR3 has 14 amino acids. Trimming took off 7 bases at V and 0 bases at J, with 12 bases between the two ends.

The rearrangement uses TRBV27 and TRBJ2-7; 9 bases agree with TRBD1. Germline CDR1 MNHEY, CDR2 SMNVEV (reference sequence). This CDR3 has 17 amino acids. The V segment lost 5 bases and the J segment 8 bases; nucleotides outside the gene matches: 19. This chain's CDR3 is CASSPGTGTSYEHQQYF. DNA of the CDR3: TGTGCCAGCAGTCCCGGGACAGGGACCTCCTACGAGCATCAGCAGTACTTC.

This chain joins TRBV28 and TRBJ1-4, with a tentative D call TRBD1 (6 bases). Germline loops: CDR1 MDHEN, CDR2 SYDVKM. There are 16 residues in the CDR3. Trimming removed 2 bases at V and 7 bases at J, with 17 bases between. This CDR3 is CASSLGQSVRGEKLFF. The CDR3 DNA is TGTGCCAGCAGTTTAGGACAGTCCGTCCGGGGTGAAAAACTGTTTTTT.

The chain uses TRBV29-1 and TRBJ1-1; possible D gene TRBD1, 5 bases. Trimming stripped 6 bases from V and 0 bases from J, with 17 bases between. Germline V gene sequence: CDR1 SQVTM, CDR2 ANQGSEA. The CDR3 consists of 15 residues. The CDR3 DNA reads TGCAGCGTAGGCCCTGGGGCAGCCTTGAACACTGAAGCTTTCTTT. Protein sequence: CSVGPGAALNTEAFF.

V is TRBV4-1 and J is TRBJ1-5, with 9 bases that match TRBD1. CDR1 MGHRA and CDR2 YSYEKL come from the germline V gene. V lost 0 bases, J lost 0 bases, and 9 bases stayed unmatched. The CDR3 totals 19 residues. CDR3 protein: CASSQEPQGATYSNQPQHF. CDR3 bases: TGCGCCAGCAGCCAAGAGCCACAGGGGGCCACATATAGCAATCAGCCCCAGCATTTT.